These 5 T cell receptor beta chains share one sample of origin, sequenced in a study of T cells in Graves' hyperthyroidism and ophthalmopathy. The CDR3 regions of TCR beta were amplified from RNA transcripts. The study used the HTBI primer set for a first-round RT-PCR of the TCR CDR3. TCRdb analysed the multiplex PCR reads with MiXCR anew, one entry per CDR3 protein. The table shows a few hundred thousand distinct CDR3 sequences, with 14% occurring only once. The sequencing sample was made of blood. The receptors stem from a woman aged 25 to 39 with Graves' ophthalmopathy.

In DNA form, the CDR3 reads TGTGCCAGGCAACTAGCGGGGGGGGGGTGGGAAAGAGAGACCCAGTACTTC. Its protein product is CARQLAGGGWERETQYF. The chain combines TRBV7-2 with TRBJ2-5, with TRBD2 identical over 13 bases. Germline CDR1 SGHTA, CDR2 FQGNSA. V was clipped by 9 bases and J by 4 bases; unmatched bases: 14. The CDR3 is 17 amino acids.

This CDR3 reads CASRRDRGSHEQYF. CDR3 in DNA: TGTGCCAGCAGAAGGGACAGGGGATCCCACGAGCAGTACTTC. The chain couples TRBV2 to TRBJ2-7; 10 bases are shared with TRBD1. The V segment lost 6 bases and the J segment 5 bases; nucleotides outside the gene matches: 7. The germline CDR1 and CDR2 sequences are SNHLY and FYNNEI. The CDR3 totals 14 residues.

This sequence joins TRBV6-1 and TRBJ1-5; D might be TRBD1 (5 bases). V lost 9 bases and J 6 bases, leaving 27 bases between the germline ends. The germline V gene has CDR1 MNHNS and CDR2 SASEGT. This CDR3 is built from 17 residues. The CDR3 DNA reads TGTGCCAGTGTTTCTAACCCGGGACCGGCAAGGATTCAGCCCCAGCATTTT. Its translation: CASVSNPGPARIQPQHF.

This clonotype was found many times. CDR3 nucleotide sequence: TGTGCCAGCAGTATTACCGGTGTCGGAGTCGGGGAGCTGTTTTTT. The encoded protein is CASSITGVGVGELFF. V is TRBV28 and J is TRBJ2-2; no definite D call. This CDR3 contains 15 residues. The ends were cut back, 5 bases at V and 7 bases at J, with 17 bases in the middle. Germline lookup yields CDR1 MDHEN and CDR2 SYDVKM.

This clonotype has a count of ten or more. The rearrangement uses TRBV20-1 and TRBJ2-5; D gene ambiguous. CDR1 is DFQATT and CDR2 is SNEGSKA in the germline V gene (reference sequence). Trimming removed 2 bases from V and 0 bases from J, with 7 bases in between. The CDR3 totals 13 residues. For the CDR3, the DNA is TGCAGTGCTAGACTCGGCTACCAAGAGACCCAGTACTTC. Protein sequence: CSARLGYQETQYF.